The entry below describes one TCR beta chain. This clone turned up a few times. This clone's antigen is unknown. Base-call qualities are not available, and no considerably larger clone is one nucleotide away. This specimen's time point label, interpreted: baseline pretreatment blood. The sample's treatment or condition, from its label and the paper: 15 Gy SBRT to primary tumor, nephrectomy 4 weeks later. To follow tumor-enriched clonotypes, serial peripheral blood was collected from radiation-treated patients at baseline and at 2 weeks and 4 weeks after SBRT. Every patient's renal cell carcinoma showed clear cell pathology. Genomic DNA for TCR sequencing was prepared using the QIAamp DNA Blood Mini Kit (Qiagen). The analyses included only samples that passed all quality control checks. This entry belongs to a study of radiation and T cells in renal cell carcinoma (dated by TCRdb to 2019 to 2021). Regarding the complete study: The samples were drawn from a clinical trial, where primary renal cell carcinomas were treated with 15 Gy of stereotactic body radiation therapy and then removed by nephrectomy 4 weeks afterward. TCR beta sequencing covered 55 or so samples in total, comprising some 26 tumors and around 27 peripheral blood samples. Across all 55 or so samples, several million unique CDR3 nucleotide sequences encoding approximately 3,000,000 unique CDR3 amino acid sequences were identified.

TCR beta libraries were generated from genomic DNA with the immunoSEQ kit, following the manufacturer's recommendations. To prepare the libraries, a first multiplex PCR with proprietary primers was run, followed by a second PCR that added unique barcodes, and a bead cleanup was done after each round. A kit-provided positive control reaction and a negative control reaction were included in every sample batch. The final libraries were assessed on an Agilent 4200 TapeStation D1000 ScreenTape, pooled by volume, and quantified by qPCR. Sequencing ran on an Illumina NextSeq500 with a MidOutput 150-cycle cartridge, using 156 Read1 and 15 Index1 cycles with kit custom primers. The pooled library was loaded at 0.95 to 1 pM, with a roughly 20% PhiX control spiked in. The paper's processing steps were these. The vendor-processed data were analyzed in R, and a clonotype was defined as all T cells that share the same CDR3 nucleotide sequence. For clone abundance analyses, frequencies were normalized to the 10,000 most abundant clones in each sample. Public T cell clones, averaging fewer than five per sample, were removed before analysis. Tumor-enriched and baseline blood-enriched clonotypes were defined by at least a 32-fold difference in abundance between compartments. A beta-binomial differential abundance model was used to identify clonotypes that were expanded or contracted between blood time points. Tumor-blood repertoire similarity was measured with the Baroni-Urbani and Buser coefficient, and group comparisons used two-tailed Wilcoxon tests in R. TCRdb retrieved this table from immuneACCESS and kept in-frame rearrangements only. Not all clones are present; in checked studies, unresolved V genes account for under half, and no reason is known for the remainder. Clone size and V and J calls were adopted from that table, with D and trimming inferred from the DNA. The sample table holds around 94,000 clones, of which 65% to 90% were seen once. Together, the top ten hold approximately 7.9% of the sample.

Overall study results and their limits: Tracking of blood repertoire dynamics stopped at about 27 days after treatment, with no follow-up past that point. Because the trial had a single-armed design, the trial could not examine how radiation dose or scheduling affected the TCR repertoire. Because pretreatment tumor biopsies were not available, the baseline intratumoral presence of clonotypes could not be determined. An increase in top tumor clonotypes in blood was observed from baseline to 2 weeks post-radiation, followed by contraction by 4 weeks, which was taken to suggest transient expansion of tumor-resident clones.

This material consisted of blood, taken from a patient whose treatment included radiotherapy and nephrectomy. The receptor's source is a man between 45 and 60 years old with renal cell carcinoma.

The nucleotides are TGTGCCTGGAGGCGGGAGACTTACAATGAGCAGTTCTTC. Its translation reads: CAWRRETYNEQFF. The rearranged segments are TRBV30 and TRBJ2-1, and 7 bases in between align with TRBD2. The CDR3 measures 13 amino acids from cysteine to phenylalanine. Only the CDR3 part of the read is kept: 39 bases, read in frame from the first base. V trim: 3 bases; J trim: 4 bases; unmatched bases: 3. CDR1 is given as GTSNPN and CDR2 as SVGIG, both from the germline V gene (reference sequence).